This T cell receptor beta chain was recovered during a study of response to subunit inactivated influenza vaccine. General observations from the study: Each seasonal flu vaccination may recruit only limited new T cells, authors suggested.

This CDR3 has 14 residues. V shed 2 bases and J shed 0 bases, with 7 bases lying between them. From germline, CDR1 is MNHEY and CDR2 SVGAGI. TCRdb reprocessed the RT-PCR reads with MiXCR, giving one entry per CDR3 protein. The profile shows approximately 310,000 distinct CDR3 sequences, about a fifth of them singletons. As concerns this clonotype: As yet, its antigen is unknown.

The gene calls are TRBV6-5 and TRBJ1-1, with TRBD1 as a possible D gene (6 bases). The receptor was derived from a man between 50 and 75 years old who received an inactivated influenza vaccine. Sequenced here: PBMCs from blood, sampled less than 22 months after vaccination. CDR3 sequence: CASSYGTLNTEAFF. The CDR3 DNA follows: TGTGCCAGCAGTTACGGGACACTGAACACTGAAGCTTTCTTT.